Presented here are 16 T cell receptor beta chains from one specimen sequenced in a study of T cell clonality in common variable immunodeficiency. The method was immunoSEQ multiplex PCR; TCRdb's version includes in-frame clones alone and lacks a portion of them. The sample shows tens of thousands of clones, no singletons; the ten largest hold around 2%. The sequencing input was peripheral blood mononuclear cells. Receptors were obtained from a person aged 18 to 70 in good health.

The table lists this clone with many counts. The sequenced fragment ends 3 residues before the CDR3 boundary, so the rest is inferred from the germline J gene. This chain links TRBV11-3 with TRBJ2-2, with a possible D match to TRBD1 (5 bases). CDR1 and CDR2 from the germline V gene are SGHNT and YENEEA. There are 13 residues in the CDR3. The ends were cut back, 5 bases at V and 7 bases at J, with 11 bases in the middle. The sequenced CDR3 bases are TGTGCCAGCAGCCAGACAGCCAACGGGGAG. Its translation is CASSQTANGE. The entire CDR3 protein reads CASSQTANGELFF.

This clone was seen repeatedly, ten times or more. The CDR3 goes on 3 residues after the read ends, and that part is filled in from the germline J gene. The chain has TRBV30 and TRBJ2-1, with TRBD2 identical over 11 bases. In germline, CDR1 is GTSNPN, CDR2 SVGIG (reference sequence). The CDR3 has 15 amino acids. V shed 4 bases, J shed 6 bases, and the junction held 8 bases outside the gene matches. The CDR3 protein is CAWTATSGNSNEQFF. CDR3 bases read: TGTGCCTGGACCGCGACTAGCGGGAATAGCAATGAG.

This clone was seen at least ten times. The read terminates 3 residues ahead of where the CDR3 ends, so the germline J gene completes it. This chain joins TRBV29-1 and TRBJ2-7; D possibly corresponds to TRBD1 (6 bases). The germline V gene has CDR1 SQVTM and CDR2 ANQGSEA. Trimming removed 4 bases at V and 1 base at J, with 11 bases between. The CDR3 totals 13 residues. The CDR3 bases that were read are TGCAGCGTTGGCAGGGGTTTTTCCTACGAG. Translating it yields CSVGRGFSYE. The full CDR3 is CSVGRGFSYEQYF.

About this clone: The read stops 3 residues short of the end of the CDR3; the missing end is completed from the germline J gene. The chain employs TRBV5-8 and TRBJ1-2; possible D gene TRBD1, 5 bases. V lost 2 bases, J lost 2 bases, and 7 bases lay in between. The CDR3 loop spans 13 amino acids. Germline CDR1 and CDR2: SGHTS and YDEGEE. The DNA read from the CDR3 is TGTGCCAGCAGCTTTTCAGGGAACTATGGC. Its protein product is CASSFSGNYG. In full, the CDR3 reads CASSFSGNYGYTF.

This clone has just a few counts. The read stops 3 residues short of the end of the CDR3; the missing end is completed from the germline J gene. The rearrangement uses TRBV7-3 and TRBJ2-3, with 11 positions matching TRBD1. CDR1 SGHTA and CDR2 FQGTGA come from the germline V gene. The CDR3 is made up of 13 amino acids. The CDR3 region is CASSGTGGQPQYF. The DNA read from the CDR3 is TGTGCCAGCAGCGGGACAGGGGGTCAGCCG. The entire variable domain, with the rest obtained from reference TRBV7-3 and TRBJ2-3, is as follows: GAGVSQTPSNKVTEKGKYVELRCDPISGHTALYWYRQSLGQGPEFLIYFQGTGAADDSGLPNDRFFAVRPEGSVSTLKIQRTERGDSAVYLCASSGTGGQPQYFGPGTRLTVL.

This clone was detected ten times or more. The read comes to an end 3 residues before the CDR3 does, leaving the germline J gene to fill in the end. The chain has TRBV5-1 and TRBJ1-4, with 8 bases lining up with TRBD1. Germline assignment: CDR1 SGHRS and CDR2 YFSETQ. With 1 base clipped from V and 7 bases from J, the junction kept 6 bases outside the gene matches. The CDR3 spans 15 residues. CDR3 DNA (partial): TGCGCCAGCAGCTTGAGCGGGACAGGTAGTGAAAAA. As protein: CASSLSGTGSEK. The entire CDR3 reads CASSLSGTGSEKLFF.

This clone came up many times. The observed sequence ends 3 residues before the CDR3 terminus, with the missing tail filled in from the germline J gene. This chain connects TRBV15 to TRBJ1-1; D is ambiguous. This CDR3 comprises 13 residues. V was trimmed by 1 base and J by 3 bases, leaving 6 bases between them. Germline V gives CDR1 LNHNV, CDR2 YYDKDF (reference sequence). The CDR3 protein is CATSRVADTEAFF. The CDR3 DNA, read in part, is TGTGCCACCAGCAGAGTGGCTGACACTGAA.

This clone has a count of ten or more. The read gets to within 3 residues of the CDR3 end, and the germline J gene fills in the rest. The rearrangement uses TRBV7-3 and TRBJ2-7, with a possible D match to TRBD1 (7 bases). This CDR3 has 14 residues. Germline CDR1 SGHTA, CDR2 FQGTGA. Trimming shortened V by 7 bases and J by 5 bases, and 18 bases separated the two germline ends. The DNA read from the CDR3 is TGTGCCAGCACTAGGCAGGGGGACTCGGACGAG. Amino acid sequence: CASTRQGDSDE. The CDR3, in full, reads CASTRQGDSDEQYF.

This clone has just a few counts. The read ends 3 residues shy of where the CDR3 ends; the end is completed using the germline J gene. V and J are TRBV7-9 and TRBJ1-4; D is undetermined. This CDR3 has 14 amino acids. Germline CDR1 SEHNR, CDR2 FQNEAQ (reference sequence). Trimming shortened V by 3 bases and J by 3 bases, and 8 bases separated the two germline ends. CDR3 DNA (partial): TGTGCCAGCAGCTTGTCTCGGTCTAATGAAAAA. Its translation is CASSLSRSNEK. The whole CDR3 sequence is CASSLSRSNEKLFF.

Concerning this clone itself: The sequenced fragment ends 3 residues before the CDR3 boundary, so the rest is inferred from the germline J gene. The chain employs TRBV7-6 and TRBJ1-4; TRBD1 matches at 9 bases. V dropped 4 bases and J dropped 3; count of bases not matched to a gene: 3. CDR3 length equals 15 residues. The V gene's germline CDR1 is SGHVS and CDR2 FNYEAQ. The CDR3 is CASSSRTGANEKLFF. The part of the CDR3 DNA that was read is TGTGCCAGCAGCTCTCGGACAGGGGCTAATGAAAAA.

There are many counts of this clone. The read ends 3 residues before the CDR3 terminus; that terminus is restored from the germline J gene. The chain combines TRBV19 with TRBJ1-2; 9 nucleotides line up with TRBD1. The CDR3 has 15 amino acids. Germline V lookup: CDR1 LNHDA, CDR2 SQIVND (reference sequence). The CDR3 reads CASSPSTGGSLGYTF. CDR3 bases read: TGTGCCAGTAGTCCATCGACAGGGGGAAGCCTCGGC.

The sample holds many counts of this clone. The CDR3 goes on 3 residues after the read ends, and that part is filled in from the germline J gene. The chain links TRBV2 to TRBJ1-5; D might be TRBD1 (5 bases). The CDR3 sequence is 16 residues long. V lost 6 bases, J lost 3 bases, and 18 bases lay in between. Germline V gives CDR1 SNHLY, CDR2 FYNNEI. CDR3 sequence reads: CASSGPRGVPNQPQHF. CDR3 bases read: TGTGCCAGCAGCGGGCCCCGGGGGGTGCCCAATCAGCCC.

This clone was detected many times. The CDR3 end lies 3 residues beyond the end of the read and is filled in from the germline J gene. The genes are TRBV5-1 and TRBJ1-4; 9 bases are shared with TRBD1. Per the germline V gene, CDR1 is SGHRS and CDR2 is YFSETQ. The CDR3 runs 15 residues. With V trimmed by 2 bases and J by 7 bases, 6 bases remained unmatched. CDR3 DNA, as far as it was read: TGCGCCAGCAGCTTCTCCGGGACAGGGCTTGAAAAA. Its protein product is CASSFSGTGLEK. The entire CDR3 reads CASSFSGTGLEKLFF.

This clone was counted ten times or more. CDR3 region: CAWNRQGAIEQYF. The sequenced part of the CDR3 DNA is TGTGCCTGGAATAGACAGGGGGCAATCGAG. The chain couples TRBV30 to TRBJ2-7, with 10 bases identical to TRBD1. The CDR3 end falls 3 residues outside the read, so it is completed with the germline J gene. The J segment lost 6 bases and the V segment lost 4 bases, leaving 6 bases of the junction unmatched. The CDR3 loop spans 13 amino acids. CDR1 and CDR2 from the germline V gene are GTSNPN and SVGIG (reference sequence).

This clone was counted at least ten times. The read halts 3 residues ahead of the CDR3 end, with the missing end drawn from the germline J gene. V gene TRBV5-1 combines with J gene TRBJ2-2; TRBD2 agrees at 9 bases. Germline V gene sequence: CDR1 SGHRS, CDR2 YFSETQ. The CDR3 is 16 residues long. Unmatched junction bases numbered 4, after V lost 0 bases and J lost 4 bases. Partial CDR3 DNA: TGCGCCAGCAGCTTGGGTAGCGGGGGCCCCACCGGGGAG. Protein sequence: CASSLGSGGPTGE. The complete CDR3 reads CASSLGSGGPTGELFF.

This clone was recorded many times. The CDR3 bases that were read are TGTGCCAGCAGCTTCCAGACTGGAAACACC. Translating gives CASSFQTGNT. The complete CDR3 protein is CASSFQTGNTIYF. This chain uses TRBV7-9 with TRBJ1-3, with D unclear. The CDR3 end is not reached by the read, which stops 3 residues before it; the germline J gene fills it in. This CDR3 has 13 residues. Germline V CDR1 and CDR2: SEHNR, FQNEAQ (reference sequence). V shed 3 bases and J shed 2 bases, with 5 bases lying between them.